Each of the 11 T cell receptor beta chains below was sequenced from the same sample in a study of CD8 T cells in ankylosing spondylitis. TCRdb redid the calling of the 5' RACE reads with MiXCR, one entry per CDR3 protein. Of 40,000 to 55,000 distinct CDR3 sequences listed, approximately 7% are singletons. What was sequenced was blood, either unsorted or a sorted T cell fraction (not recorded which). These receptor sequences come from a female donor with ankylosing spondylitis or in good health (not recorded which).

This clonotype was seen many times. The gene calls are TRBV5-1 and TRBJ1-1; D not resolved. The CDR3 contains 13 residues. V lost 6 bases, J lost 1 base, and 10 bases lay in between. Looked up from germline, CDR1 is SGHRS and CDR2 is YFSETQ. CDR3 sequence (DNA): TGCGCCAGCACTCGGCTCGGGAACACTGAAGCTTTCTTT. Translating gives CASTRLGNTEAFF. Based on the CDR3 plus reference TRBV5-1 and TRBJ1-1, the full variable domain is KAGVTQTPRYLIKTRGQQVTLSCSPISGHRSVSWYQQTPGQGLQFLFEYFSETQRNKGNFPGRFSGRQFSNSRSEMNVSTLELGDSALYLCASTRLGNTEAFFGQGTRLTVV.

The sample holds many counts of this clonotype. The genes are TRBV5-1 and TRBJ2-5; D may be TRBD2 (6 bases). Trimming shortened V by 0 bases and J by 1 base, and 10 bases separated the two germline ends. Germline values: CDR1 SGHRS, CDR2 YFSETQ. The CDR3 is made up of 15 amino acids. The CDR3 nucleotides are TGCGCCAGCAGCTTGGGAAAGGGAGGCCAAGAGACCCAGTACTTC. Protein: CASSLGKGGQETQYF.

This clonotype was observed many times. The chain recombines TRBV11-3 with TRBJ2-5, with D perhaps TRBD2 (7 bases). The CDR3 has 15 amino acids. The germline V gene has CDR1 SGHNT and CDR2 YENEEA. V dropped 5 bases and J dropped 3 bases, with 16 bases sitting between them. The CDR3 reads CASSPNRGGKETQYF. As DNA, the CDR3 is TGTGCCAGCAGCCCAAATAGGGGGGGAAAAGAGACCCAGTACTTC.

About this clonotype: The junction differs from germline at one of its ends, possibly a read error. Written as DNA, the CDR3 is TGTACCAGCTGTTTGCCCCGACTAGCGGGGACCCTTAGCACAGATACGCAGTATTTT. Translated: CTSCLPRLAGTLSTDTQYF. The rearrangement uses TRBV12-3 or TRBV12-4 and TRBJ2-3; 11 bases agree with TRBD2. This CDR3 has 19 amino acids.

Ten or more counts support this clonotype. The chain uses TRBV6-2 or TRBV6-3 and TRBJ2-3, with D perhaps TRBD2 (6 bases). The germline gives CDR1 MNHEY, CDR2 SVGEGT. Trimming cost V 8 bases and J 6 bases, with 12 bases left between them. The CDR3 consists of 12 residues. The CDR3 bases are TGTGCCAGCGGCCCGACTAGGGATACGCAGTATTTT. Its protein product is CASGPTRDTQYF.

Many counts were recorded for this clonotype. The chain recombines TRBV6-5 with TRBJ2-1, with D possibly being TRBD2 (7 bases). Germline V lookup: CDR1 MNHEY, CDR2 SVGAGI. This CDR3 spans 15 amino acids. V lost 7 bases to trimming and J lost 4 bases, with 17 bases between them. The CDR3 nucleotides are TGTGCCAGCACCTTGGGGGGGGCGAATTACAATGAGCAGTTCTTC. This translates into CASTLGGANYNEQFF.

This clonotype was recorded many times. In DNA form, the CDR3 reads TGCGCCAGCAGCCCTGACAGGGTGAACACTGAAGCTTTCTTT. Translating gives CASSPDRVNTEAFF. The chain is built from TRBV5-1 and TRBJ1-1; 7 bases align to TRBD1. J was trimmed by 0 bases and V by 4 bases; bases with no gene match: 3. The CDR3 has 14 amino acids. Germline loops: CDR1 SGHRS, CDR2 YFSETQ.

This clonotype was seen repeatedly, ten times or more. The chain joins TRBV5-1 to TRBJ1-5; TRBD1 matches at 9 bases. The CDR3 runs 15 residues. Germline loops: CDR1 SGHRS, CDR2 YFSETQ. The V gene end was trimmed by 2 bases and the J gene end by 7 bases; junction bases not matched to a gene: 7. The CDR3 DNA sequence: TGCGCCAGCAGCTTCGAGACAGGGGGTAGCCAGCCCCAGCATTTT. Translating it yields CASSFETGGSQPQHF. The whole variable domain, filled in from reference TRBV5-1 and TRBJ1-5, reads KAGVTQTPRYLIKTRGQQVTLSCSPISGHRSVSWYQQTPGQGLQFLFEYFSETQRNKGNFPGRFSGRQFSNSRSEMNVSTLELGDSALYLCASSFETGGSQPQHFGDGTRLSIL.

This clonotype was seen more than once but under ten times. V gene TRBV7-2 combines with J gene TRBJ2-3; D unresolved. V lost 0 bases and J 0 bases, leaving 7 bases between the germline ends. CDR3 length: 15 residues. Germline V gives CDR1 SGHTA, CDR2 FQGNSA. The CDR3, as DNA: TGTGCCAGCAGCTTAGCGGCGGCTAGCACAGATACGCAGTATTTT. It encodes CASSLAAASTDTQYF.

This clonotype was found many times. The V call is TRBV29-1, the J call TRBJ1-1; weak D call: TRBD1 (5 bases). Trimming removed 4 bases from V and 5 bases from J, with 14 bases in between. CDR1 and CDR2 from the germline V gene are SQVTM and ANQGSEA. This CDR3 has 13 amino acids. This CDR3 reads CSVARGLGTEAFF. Written as DNA, the CDR3 is TGCAGCGTTGCAAGGGGTCTGGGGACTGAAGCTTTCTTT. Supplemented by reference TRBV29-1 and TRBJ1-1, the full variable domain reads SAVISQKPSRDICQRGTSLTIQCQVDSQVTMMFWYRQQPGQSLTLIATANQGSEATYESGFVIDKFPISRPNLTFSTLTVSNMSPEDSSIYLCSVARGLGTEAFFGQGTRLTVV.

In regard to this clonotype: This sequence may be a read error, since a much larger clone differs from it by one base. The CDR3, as DNA: TGTGCCAGCAGCGATGGGGCGGTGAACATTCAGTACTTC. Its translation is CASSDGAVNIQYF. The gene calls are TRBV9 and TRBJ2-4; D perhaps matches TRBD1 (5 bases). Germline CDR1 is SGDLS and CDR2 is YYNGEE. V shed 3 bases and J shed 7 bases, with 11 bases lying between them. This CDR3 is built from 13 residues.